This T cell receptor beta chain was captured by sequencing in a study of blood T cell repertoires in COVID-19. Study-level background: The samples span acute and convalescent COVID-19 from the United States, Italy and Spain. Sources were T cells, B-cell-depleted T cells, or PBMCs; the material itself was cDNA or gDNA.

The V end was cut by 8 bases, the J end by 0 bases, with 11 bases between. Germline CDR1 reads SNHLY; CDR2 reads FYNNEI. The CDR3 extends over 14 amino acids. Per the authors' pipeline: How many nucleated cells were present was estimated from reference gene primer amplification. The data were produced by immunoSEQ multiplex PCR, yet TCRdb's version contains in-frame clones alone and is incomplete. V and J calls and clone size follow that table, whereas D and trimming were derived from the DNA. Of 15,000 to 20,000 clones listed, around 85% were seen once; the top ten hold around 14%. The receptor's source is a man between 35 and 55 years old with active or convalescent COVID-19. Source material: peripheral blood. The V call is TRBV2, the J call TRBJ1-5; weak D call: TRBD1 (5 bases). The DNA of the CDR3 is TGTGCCAGCTGGGGGGACCTTAGCAATCAGCCCCAGCATTTT. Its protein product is CASWGDLSNQPQHF.